The TCR beta chain under discussion was sequenced for a study of regulatory T cells in long-lasting Graves disease. J lost 7 bases, V lost 6 bases, and 8 bases had no gene match. Per the germline V gene, CDR1 is MDHEN and CDR2 is SYDVKM. CDR3 size: 15 residues. Time point: newly diagnosed GD, antithyroid drugs for less than 3 months. The TCR library was prepared using RNA isolated from PBMCs. Libraries of TCR beta came from iRepertoire HTBI primers plus Arm-PCR of CDR3 regions. TCRdb analysed the multiplex PCR reads with MiXCR anew, one entry per CDR3 protein. The sample records 320,000 or so distinct CDR3 sequences, under 20% being singletons.

The sequence came from a female donor with Graves disease. V is TRBV28 and J is TRBJ1-6, with TRBD1 matching 8 bases. The sequences come from peripheral blood mononuclear cells (PBMCs), collected at new diagnosis, from a patient treated with antithyroid drugs. CDR3 residues: CASRETGGQNSPLHF. CDR3 in DNA: TGTGCCAGCAGGGAAACAGGGGGACAGAATTCACCCCTCCACTTT.